Each of the 20 T cell receptor beta chains below was sequenced from the same sample in a study of OX40 agonist ivuxolimab in advanced cancers. Profiled with immunoSEQ multiplex PCR; TCRdb holds only in-frame clones, not every one. This table holds under 80,000 clones, more than 75% found once. The sequenced sample was CD4+ or CD8+ T cells sorted from blood, obtained in a trial of the OX40 agonist ivuxolimab. The receptors here all came from an adult with an advanced solid tumor such as melanoma, head and neck, liver or kidney cancer.

This sequence joins TRBV5-1 and TRBJ1-5; 7 bases line up with TRBD1. V gave up 0 bases and J gave up 4 bases; unmatched junction bases: 7. Germline assignment: CDR1 SGHRS and CDR2 YFSETQ. CDR3 length: 16 residues. CDR3 loop: CASSLVPRGGNQPQHF. The CDR3 nucleotides read TGCGCCAGCAGCTTGGTCCCCAGGGGGGGTAATCAGCCCCAGCATTTT.

The chain is built from TRBV10-3 and TRBJ2-3; 8 nucleotides match TRBD2. The V segment lost 3 bases and the J segment 7 bases; nucleotides outside the gene matches: 6. CDR1 and CDR2 (germline): ENHRY, SYGVKD. This CDR3 contains 14 residues. CDR3: CAISDRSGGNTQYF. The CDR3 coding sequence is TGTGCCATCAGTGATAGAAGCGGGGGAAATACGCAGTATTTT.

Regarding this clone: The identical CDR3 is also encoded by other nucleotide sequences in the sample. The rearrangement uses TRBV30 and TRBJ2-3, with unresolved D. The V gene lost 0 bases and the J gene lost 5 bases, with 6 bases spanning the gap. The length of the CDR3 is 12 residues. CDR1 GTSNPN and CDR2 SVGIG come from the germline V gene (reference sequence). CDR3 sequence: CAWSVLIDTQYF. DNA for the CDR3: TGTGCCTGGAGTGTATTGATAGATACGCAGTATTTT. Full variable domain (remainder filled in from reference TRBV30 and TRBJ2-3): SQTIHQWPATLVQPVGSPLSLECTVEGTSNPNLYWYRQAAGRGLQLLFYSVGIGQISSEVPQNLSASRPQDRQFILSSKKLLLSDSGFYLCAWSVLIDTQYFGPGTRLTVL.

The chain is built from TRBV7-9 and TRBJ1-1, with a possible D match to TRBD1 (6 bases). Germline lookup yields CDR1 SEHNR and CDR2 FQNEAQ (reference sequence). The CDR3 has 16 residues. Trimming took 0 bases from V and 1 from J, leaving 12 bases between them. CDR3: CASSLAGVRGNTEAFF. The CDR3 nucleotides are TGTGCCAGCAGCTTAGCGGGAGTCAGGGGGAACACTGAAGCTTTCTTT.

This chain connects TRBV4-1 to TRBJ2-7; D call uncertain. This CDR3 region has 15 residues. Trimming cost V 1 base and J 7 bases, with 17 bases left between them. CDR1 and CDR2 (germline): MGHRA, YSYEKL. CDR3 residues: CASSQGYWRGREQYF. CDR3 sequence (DNA): TGCGCCAGCAGCCAAGGCTATTGGCGCGGACGGGAGCAGTACTTC.

The chain is built from TRBV2 and TRBJ2-7, with D unclear. Germline CDR1 is SNHLY and CDR2 is FYNNEI. Between the trimmed V and J ends, which lost 4 bases and 6 bases, there was a span of 10 bases. The CDR3 extends over 12 amino acids. The CDR3 coding sequence is TGTGCCAGCAGTGTAAGAGGATTCGAGCAGTACTTC. This translates into CASSVRGFEQYF.

The genes are TRBV2 and TRBJ2-1; a possible D gene is TRBD1 (6 bases). The CDR3 is 15 residues long. Trimming removed 6 bases from V and 6 bases from J, with 18 bases in between. Germline CDR1 and CDR2: SNHLY and FYNNEI. The CDR3, as DNA: TGTGCCAGCAGCCAATCCGTGGGGGCCTTCAATGAGCAGTTCTTC. Its translation: CASSQSVGAFNEQFF.

This clone came up once. The rearrangement joins TRBV28 to TRBJ2-5, with a tentative D call TRBD2 (6 bases). CDR1 MDHEN and CDR2 SYDVKM come from the germline V gene. V lost 6 bases and J lost 7, with 21 bases in between. The CDR3 contains 15 residues. This chain's CDR3 is CASSRRKLALGTQYF. The DNA for the CDR3 is TGTGCCAGCAGCCGCCGAAAACTAGCTTTGGGGACCCAGTACTTC.

About this clone: This CDR3 is also generated by other DNA sequences in the sample. The gene calls are TRBV18 and TRBJ2-7; D might be TRBD2 (6 bases). This CDR3 has 14 amino acids. Germline V CDR1 and CDR2: KGHSH, LQKENI. V lost 6 bases, J lost 4 bases, and 16 bases lay in between. CDR3 protein: CASSGGTSVYEQYF. The DNA for the CDR3 is TGTGCCAGCTCGGGGGGTACAAGTGTATACGAGCAGTACTTC.

This chain uses TRBV5-1 with TRBJ2-3; D is ambiguous. Looked up from germline, CDR1 is SGHRS and CDR2 is YFSETQ. The CDR3 totals 13 residues. The germline V and J ends were trimmed by 3 bases and 2 bases, with 7 bases remaining between them. Here the CDR3 reads CASSSLSTDTQYF. The CDR3 DNA sequence: TGCGCCAGCAGCTCGCTTTCCACAGATACGCAGTATTTT.

The V gene is TRBV18, the J gene TRBJ1-2; the D is unclear. Germline lookup yields CDR1 KGHSH and CDR2 LQKENI. Trimming removed 5 bases at V and 6 bases at J, with 4 bases between. The CDR3 consists of 10 residues. This CDR3 reads CASSGDGYTF. As DNA, the CDR3 is TGTGCCAGCTCAGGGGATGGCTACACCTTC.

The gene calls are TRBV21-1 and TRBJ2-3; the table's D call, TRBD2, was not checked against the DNA. TRBV21-1 has pseudogene status. The CDR3 length is 15 residues. CDR3 in DNA: TGTGCCAGCAGCAAGTTGGCGGGAGCAAGGGATACGCAGTATTTT. Its protein is CASSKLAGARDTQYF.

This chain joins TRBV11-1 and TRBJ2-7; D not resolved. From germline, CDR1 is SGHAT and CDR2 FQDESV (reference sequence). The germline V and J ends were trimmed by 6 bases and 5 bases, with 14 bases remaining between them. This CDR3 region has 13 residues. CDR3 protein: CASSFSRKNEQYF. The CDR3 DNA reads as TGTGCCAGCAGTTTTTCCCGAAAAAACGAGCAGTACTTC.

The chain has TRBV11-3 and TRBJ2-5, with TRBD1 matching over 7 bases. CDR3 size: 19 residues. The J segment lost 5 bases and the V segment lost 2 bases, leaving 20 bases of the junction unmatched. Looked up from germline, CDR1 is SGHNT and CDR2 is YENEEA. CDR3 bases: TGTGCCAGCAGCTTAACTTGGGCTAAACGGGGCAGGGGGATGGAGACCCAGTACTTC. Its protein product is CASSLTWAKRGRGMETQYF. Full variable domain (outside the CDR3, taken from reference TRBV11-3 and TRBJ2-5): EAGVVQSPRYKIIEKKQPVAFWCNPISGHNTLYWYLQNLGQGPELLIRYENEEAVDDSQLPKDRFSAERLKGVDSTLKIQPAELGDSAVYLCASSLTWAKRGRGMETQYFGPGTRLLVL.

This clone occurred a few times. This chain connects TRBV9 to TRBJ1-6; 8 bases map to TRBD1. Germline assignment: CDR1 SGDLS and CDR2 YYNGEE. The CDR3 runs to 16 residues. V was pared by 4 bases and J by 11 bases, with 14 bases of the junction left unmatched. The DNA for the CDR3 is TGTGCCAGCAGCACAGATGGGACAGGAGATTGGCCACCCCTCCACTTT. It codes for CASSTDGTGDWPPLHF.

The V gene is TRBV28, the J gene TRBJ1-5, with 9 bases that match TRBD1. The V gene's germline CDR1 is MDHEN and CDR2 SYDVKM. Germline trimming cut 5 bases from V and 5 bases from J; bases unmatched to any gene: 7. The CDR3 is 15 amino acids. The CDR3 spells CASSPQTGGDQPQHF. Here the CDR3 DNA reads TGTGCCAGCAGTCCGCAGACAGGGGGGGATCAGCCCCAGCATTTT.

The chain has TRBV7-3 and TRBJ1-3, with 10 bases fitting TRBD1. Per the germline V gene, CDR1 is SGHTA and CDR2 is FQGTGA. V was pared by 3 bases and J by 5 bases, with 16 bases of the junction left unmatched. There are 19 residues in the CDR3. CDR3: CASSFPSARQGAIRNTIYF. DNA of the CDR3: TGTGCCAGCAGCTTCCCATCCGCCCGACAGGGGGCTATAAGAAACACCATATATTTT.

The chain employs TRBV7-2 and TRBJ2-7; D remains unclear. The V and J ends lost 1 base and 2 bases respectively, with 9 bases between them. Per germline, CDR1 SGHTA and CDR2 FQGNSA. This CDR3 is built from 14 residues. DNA of the CDR3: TGTGCCAGCAGCTTAGGTAGGGTTGCCTACGAGCAGTACTTC. Translating it yields CASSLGRVAYEQYF.

The chain uses TRBV6-5 and TRBJ2-1, with 10 bases aligning to TRBD2. V gave up 6 bases and J gave up 6 bases; unmatched junction bases: 5. The CDR3 length is 14 residues. Per the germline V gene, CDR1 is MNHEY and CDR2 is SVGAGI. The CDR3 loop reads CASRGRLAGNEQFF. As DNA, the CDR3 is TGTGCCAGCAGAGGTCGACTAGCGGGCAATGAGCAGTTCTTC.

The chain joins TRBV19 to TRBJ2-3; D unclear. Deletions cut 5 bases from V and 4 bases from J, with 13 bases between. Germline V lookup: CDR1 LNHDA, CDR2 SQIVND (reference sequence). This CDR3 contains 14 residues. CDR3 bases: TGTGCCAGTAGTGTTTCAACTAAGCCAGATACGCAGTATTTT. It codes for CASSVSTKPDTQYF. The full variable domain, rest sourced from reference TRBV19 and TRBJ2-3, is DGGITQSPKYLFRKEGQNVTLSCEQNLNHDAMYWYRQDPGQGLRLIYYSQIVNDFQKGDIAEGYSVSREKKESFPLTVTSAQKNPTAFYLCASSVSTKPDTQYFGPGTRLTVL.